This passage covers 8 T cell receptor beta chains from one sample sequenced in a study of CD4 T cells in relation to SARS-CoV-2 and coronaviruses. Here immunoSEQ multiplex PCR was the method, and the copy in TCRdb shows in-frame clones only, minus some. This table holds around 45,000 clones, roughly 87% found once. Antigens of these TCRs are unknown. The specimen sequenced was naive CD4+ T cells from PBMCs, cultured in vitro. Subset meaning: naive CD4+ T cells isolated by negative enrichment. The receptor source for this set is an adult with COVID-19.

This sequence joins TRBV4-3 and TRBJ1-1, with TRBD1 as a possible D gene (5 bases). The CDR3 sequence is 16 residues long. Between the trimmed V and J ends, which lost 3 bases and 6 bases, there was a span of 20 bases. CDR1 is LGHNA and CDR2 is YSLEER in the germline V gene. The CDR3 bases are TGCGCCAGCAGCCAGGATGGGACGGGGCTAAGGCCTGAAGCTTTCTTT. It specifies CASSQDGTGLRPEAFF.

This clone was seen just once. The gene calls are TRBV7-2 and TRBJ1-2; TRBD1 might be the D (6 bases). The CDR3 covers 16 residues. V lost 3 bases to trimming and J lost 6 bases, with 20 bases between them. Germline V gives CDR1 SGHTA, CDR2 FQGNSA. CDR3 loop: CASSFARGWQQNGYTF. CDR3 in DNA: TGTGCCAGCAGCTTCGCCAGGGGTTGGCAGCAAAATGGCTACACCTTC. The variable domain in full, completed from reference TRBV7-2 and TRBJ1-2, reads GAGVSQSPSNKVTEKGKDVELRCDPISGHTALYWYRQSLGQGLEFLIYFQGNSAPDKSGLPSDRFSAERTGGSVSTLTIQRTQQEDSAVYLCASSFARGWQQNGYTFGSGTRLTVV.

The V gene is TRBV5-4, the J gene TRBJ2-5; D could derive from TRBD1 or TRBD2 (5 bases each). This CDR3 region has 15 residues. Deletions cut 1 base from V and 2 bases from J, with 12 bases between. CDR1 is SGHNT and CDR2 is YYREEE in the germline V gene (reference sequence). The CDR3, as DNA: TGTGCCAGCAGCTTGAACCCGGGGCAGCAAGAGACCCAGTACTTC. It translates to CASSLNPGQQETQYF.

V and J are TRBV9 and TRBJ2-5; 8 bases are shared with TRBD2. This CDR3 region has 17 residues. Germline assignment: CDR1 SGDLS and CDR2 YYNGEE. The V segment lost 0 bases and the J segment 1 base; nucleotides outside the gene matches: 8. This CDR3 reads CASSVDPAGALQETQYF. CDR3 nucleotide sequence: TGTGCCAGCAGCGTAGACCCAGCGGGAGCTCTCCAAGAGACCCAGTACTTC.

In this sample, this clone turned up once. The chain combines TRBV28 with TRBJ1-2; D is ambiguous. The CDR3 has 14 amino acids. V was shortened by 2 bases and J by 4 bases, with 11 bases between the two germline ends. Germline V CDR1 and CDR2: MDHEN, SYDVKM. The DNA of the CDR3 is TGTGCCAGCAGTTTAGTTGCAATGGTCTATGGCTACACCTTC. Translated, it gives CASSLVAMVYGYTF.

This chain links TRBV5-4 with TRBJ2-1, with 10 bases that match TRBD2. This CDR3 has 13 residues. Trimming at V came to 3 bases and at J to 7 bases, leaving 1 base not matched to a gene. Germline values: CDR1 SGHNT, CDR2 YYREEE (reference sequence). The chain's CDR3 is CASSSGLANEQFF. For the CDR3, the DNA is TGTGCCAGCAGCTCGGGACTAGCGAATGAGCAGTTCTTC.

The CDR3 DNA is TGTGCCAGCAGCTTGTCCGGCTCGCTCAGGCTCTTCTACACCTTC. Amino acid sequence: CASSLSGSLRLFYTF. This sequence joins TRBV5-4 and TRBJ1-2; D unresolved. V lost 1 base to trimming and J lost 10 bases, with 20 bases between them. This CDR3 has 15 residues. Germline V gene lookup returns CDR1 SGHNT and CDR2 YYREEE (reference sequence).

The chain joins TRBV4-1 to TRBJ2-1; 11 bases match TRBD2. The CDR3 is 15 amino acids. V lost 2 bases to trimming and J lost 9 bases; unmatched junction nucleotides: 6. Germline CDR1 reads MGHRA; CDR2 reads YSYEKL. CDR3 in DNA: TGCGCCAGCAGCCAATATAGCGGGAGGGCCTCTGAGCAGTTCTTC. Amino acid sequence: CASSQYSGRASEQFF.